This record concerns one T cell receptor beta chain sequence. The CDR3 spans 12 residues. This sample is part of a study of CXCR3-negative and CXCR3-positive naive CD8 T cells. UMI-labeled 5' RACE TRB cDNA libraries were prepared from the cells. From the 5' RACE reads, TCRdb lists one entry per CDR3 protein and no DNA. The table for this sample gives more than 65,000 distinct CDR3 sequences. The sequence was collected from a human donor in good health. Some clones in this sample may be carry-over from other donors' samples. The sequenced sample consisted of naive CXCR3- CD8+ T cells from blood. Subset meaning: CD45RO-CCR7+CD27+CD95- naive CD8+ T cells lacking CXCR3 (TNR3-). The chain links TRBV12-3 or TRBV12-4 to TRBJ1-2. The chain's CDR3 is CASGRAPRGYTF.